This T cell receptor (beta chain) was identified in a study of beta chain features in type 1 diabetes. Study-wide findings and caveats: Sampled from patients, naive, central memory and Treg TCRB repertoires appeared more similar than those sampled from healthy donors. Type 1 diabetes patients had fewer VDJ junction insertions and more deletions.

The sample holds a few counts of this clone. Its specificity is not known. Reverse transcribing all isolated RNA meant expressed TCRB transcripts were sequenced. The assay was immunoSEQ multiplex PCR, and TCRdb's table has in-frame clones only and misses some. The table has hundreds of thousands of clones, around a sixth seen once. This CDR3 has 14 amino acids. Trimming cost V 3 bases and J 5 bases, with 11 bases left between them. The germline V gene has CDR1 MDHEN and CDR2 SYDVKM. The V and J genes are TRBV28 and TRBJ2-1; D remains unclear. The receptor's source is a man aged 18 to 30 in good health. Input material: naive CD4+ T cells from blood. CDR3 region: CASSFGFADNEQFF. The CDR3 DNA reads as TGTGCCAGCAGTTTCGGCTTTGCGGACAATGAGCAGTTCTTC.